This is a list of T cell receptor beta chains from one sample in a study of blood T cells in healthy people across ages. TCRdb re-called the 5' RACE reads with MiXCR, one entry per CDR3 protein. The sample carries around 500,000 distinct CDR3 sequences, 27% recorded once. Separately, the same data were catalogued under a study of T cells of mothers and their children.

What was sequenced was blood. These receptors came from a boy aged 2 to 9 in good health. The CDR3 runs from the conserved cysteine through the conserved F or W. D genes are given only for firm matches. Clone size appears in some rows only: once, few, many, or a class for an expanded clone.

>TRBV27|TRBJ2-4|NA|NA
CASSGGLLLAKNIQYF
TGTGCCAGCAGTGGGGGACTTCTTCTCGCCAAAAACATTCAGTACTTC
>TRBV5-5|TRBJ1-1|NA|NA
CASSFTGPGRAFF
TGTGCCAGCAGCTTTACGGGGCCGGGGCGAGCTTTCTTT
>TRBV6-2/TRBV6-3|TRBJ2-7|NA|TRBD2
CASRLPSGVSYEQYF
TGTGCCAGCAGACTTCCTAGCGGGGTCTCCTACGAGCAGTACTTC
>TRBV6-6|TRBJ1-1|NA|NA
CASSYGMEDTEAFF
TGTGCCAGCAGTTACGGTATGGAGGACACTGAAGCTTTCTTT
>TRBV19|TRBJ1-5|NA|TRBD1
CASTLTGGSADQPQHF
TGTGCCAGTACCTTGACAGGGGGCAGTGCTGATCAGCCCCAGCATTTT
>TRBV2|TRBJ1-6|few|NA
CASRIGNSPLHF
TGTGCCAGCAGGATCGGGAACTCACCCCTCCACTTT
>TRBV28|TRBJ2-7|NA|NA
CASSPTGGQGHYEQYF
TGTGCCAGCAGTCCTACGGGCGGGCAGGGCCACTACGAGCAGTACTTC
>TRBV7-2|TRBJ1-5|NA|NA
CASSLAPGKGQPQHF
TGTGCCAGCAGCTTAGCGCCAGGGAAGGGTCAGCCCCAGCATTTT
>TRBV30|TRBJ2-3|NA|NA
CAWTGNTDTQYF
TGTGCCTGGACAGGGAATACGGATACGCAGTATTTT
>TRBV30|TRBJ2-7|NA|NA
CAWGDVSYEQYF
TGTGCCTGGGGGGACGTATCCTACGAGCAGTACTTC
>TRBV4-1|TRBJ2-1|few|TRBD2
CASRLAGGGNEQFF
TGCGCCAGCAGGCTAGCGGGAGGCGGCAATGAGCAGTTCTTC
>TRBV6-6|TRBJ2-7|NA|NA
CASSDATKGQEKQYF
TGTGCCAGCAGTGACGCGACGAAGGGGCAAGAGAAGCAGTACTTC
>TRBV7-9|TRBJ2-1|NA|NA
CASSPGIQQFF
TGTGCCAGCAGCCCGGGGATTCAGCAGTTCTTC
>TRBV25-1|TRBJ2-1|NA|NA
CASSEEWYPNEQFF
TGTGCCAGCAGTGAAGAGTGGTATCCCAATGAGCAGTTCTTC
>TRBV14|TRBJ2-5|NA|NA
CASSQARGSRETQYF
TGTGCCAGCAGCCAAGCTCGCGGGTCGCGGGAGACCCAGTACTTC
>TRBV7-9|TRBJ2-5|few|NA
CASSGGGRVQETQYF
TGTGCCAGCAGCGGAGGCGGAAGAGTCCAAGAGACCCAGTACTTC
>TRBV12-3/TRBV12-4|TRBJ2-5|NA|NA
CASNNQRRGGETQYF
TGTGCCAGCAACAATCAGCGCAGGGGCGGGGAGACCCAGTACTTC
>TRBV6-6|TRBJ2-5|few|TRBD1
CASTVDRVGWETQYF
TGTGCCAGCACCGTAGACAGGGTGGGTTGGGAGACCCAGTACTTC
>TRBV12-3/TRBV12-4|TRBJ2-4|NA|NA
CASSLEVVAIQYF
TGTGCCAGCAGTTTAGAGGTAGTTGCCATTCAGTACTTC
>TRBV29-1|TRBJ2-5|NA|NA
CSAETDRQETQYF
TGCAGCGCTGAAACCGACAGACAAGAGACCCAGTACTTC
>TRBV18|TRBJ1-5|NA|TRBD1
CASSRQGDRSQPQHF
TGTGCCAGCTCACGCCAGGGGGACCGGTCTCAGCCCCAGCATTTT
>TRBV11-3|TRBJ2-1|NA|NA
CASSFDLNEQFF
TGTGCCAGCAGCTTCGACCTCAATGAGCAGTTCTTC
>TRBV7-2|TRBJ2-7|NA|TRBD2
CASSFLAGGLLSYEQYF
TGTGCCAGCAGCTTTCTAGCGGGAGGCCTGCTCTCCTACGAGCAGTACTTC
>TRBV6-6|TRBJ2-1|few|NA
CASSYSSDLGRFF
TGTGCCAGCAGTTACTCGAGTGACCTAGGGCGGTTCTTC
>TRBV7-9|TRBJ2-5|NA|TRBD1
CASSLYTGGGETQYF
TGTGCCAGCAGCTTATACACAGGGGGCGGTGAGACCCAGTACTTC
>TRBV4-3|TRBJ2-7|NA|NA
CASSQDYLLSYEQYF
TGCGCCAGCAGCCAAGATTACTTGCTCTCCTACGAGCAGTACTTC
>TRBV6-6|TRBJ2-6|few|TRBD1
CASSERDRGHSGANVLTF
TGTGCCAGCAGTGAGCGGGACAGGGGCCACTCTGGGGCCAACGTCCTGACTTTC
>TRBV29-1|TRBJ2-5|few|NA
CSAKRNVGAETQYF
TGCAGCGCCAAACGCAACGTGGGTGCCGAGACCCAGTACTTC
>TRBV10-3|TRBJ2-5|few|NA
CAIMAGPQETQYF
TGTGCCATCATGGCGGGCCCCCAAGAGACCCAGTACTTC
>TRBV30|TRBJ1-1|few|NA
CAWSLNWDRRAFF
TGTGCCTGGAGTCTTAATTGGGACCGGCGAGCTTTCTTT
>TRBV10-3|TRBJ2-2|NA|NA
CAISAFGELFF
TGTGCCATCTCGGCTTTTGGGGAGCTGTTTTTT
>TRBV2|TRBJ2-1|few|NA
CASRFLSGEQFF
TGTGCCAGCAGGTTCCTGAGCGGGGAGCAGTTCTTC
>TRBV7-9|TRBJ2-7|NA|NA
CASSPRDTALREQYF
TGTGCCAGCAGCCCTCGAGACACGGCACTTCGCGAGCAGTACTTC
>TRBV7-6|TRBJ2-5|few|NA
CASSSPLADRETQYF
TGTGCCAGCAGCTCACCGCTAGCGGACAGAGAGACCCAGTACTTC
>TRBV29-1|TRBJ2-1|NA|NA
CSAEPLRDNEQFF
TGCAGCGCTGAGCCTTTGCGGGACAATGAGCAGTTCTTC
>TRBV2|TRBJ2-1|once|TRBD2
CASNQRDNSYNEQFF
TGTGCCAGCAATCAGCGGGATAACTCCTACAATGAGCAGTTCTTC
>TRBV21-1|TRBJ1-6|few|NA
CASRRDSDNSPLHF
TGTGCCAGCAGACGGGACAGCGATAATTCACCCCTCCACTTT
>TRBV7-9|TRBJ1-6|NA|TRBD1
CASSWDRAHNSPLHF
TGTGCCAGCAGTTGGGACAGGGCCCATAATTCACCCCTCCACTTT
>TRBV7-9|TRBJ2-3|NA|NA
CASSPTTGVLDTQYF
TGTGCCAGCAGCCCGACAACGGGGGTACTGGATACGCAGTATTTT
>TRBV10-3|TRBJ2-5|few|NA
CAISESWLEETQYF
TGTGCCATCAGTGAGTCATGGCTAGAAGAGACCCAGTACTTC
>TRBV5-5|TRBJ1-2|few|NA
CASSLAGDCGYTF
TGTGCCAGCAGCTTAGCAGGGGACTGTGGCTACACCTTC
>TRBV20-1|TRBJ2-1|NA|TRBD2
CSARDVREGPYNEQFF
TGCAGTGCTAGAGATGTCCGGGAGGGCCCCTACAATGAGCAGTTCTTC
>TRBV27|TRBJ2-4|NA|TRBD2
CASSNRLAKNVQYF
TGTGCCAGCAGTAACCGACTAGCCAAAAACGTTCAGTACTTC